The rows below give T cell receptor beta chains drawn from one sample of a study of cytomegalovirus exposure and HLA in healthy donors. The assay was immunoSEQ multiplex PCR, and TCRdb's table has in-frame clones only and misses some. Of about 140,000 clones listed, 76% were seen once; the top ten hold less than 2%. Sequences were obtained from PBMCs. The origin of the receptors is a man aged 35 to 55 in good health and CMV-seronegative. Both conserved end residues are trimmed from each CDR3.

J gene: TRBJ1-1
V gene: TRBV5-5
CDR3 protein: ASSLVLGRYTEAF

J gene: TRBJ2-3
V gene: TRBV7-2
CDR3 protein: ASNVQGAGTDTQY

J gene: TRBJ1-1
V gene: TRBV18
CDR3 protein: ASSPGQDLEAF

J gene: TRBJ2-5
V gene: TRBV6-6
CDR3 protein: ASEYQETQY

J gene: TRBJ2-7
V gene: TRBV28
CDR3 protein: ASSDAGLAHEQY

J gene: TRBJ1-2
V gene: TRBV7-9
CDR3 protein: ASSRDSSYGYT

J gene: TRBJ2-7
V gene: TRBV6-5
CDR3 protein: ASSAQTSGSYEQY

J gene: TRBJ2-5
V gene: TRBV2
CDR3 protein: ARQAGAGETQY

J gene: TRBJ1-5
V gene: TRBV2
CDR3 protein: ASRQNNQPQH

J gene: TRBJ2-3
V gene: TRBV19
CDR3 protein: ASRINGGLATDTQY

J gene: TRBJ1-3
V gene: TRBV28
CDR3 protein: ASSFRGVSGNTIY

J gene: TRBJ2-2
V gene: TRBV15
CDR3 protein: ATSRKTGELNTGELF

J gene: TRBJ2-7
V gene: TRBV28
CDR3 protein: ASRAGAPSYEQY

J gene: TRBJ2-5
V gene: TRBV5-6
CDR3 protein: ASSDRGGQETQY

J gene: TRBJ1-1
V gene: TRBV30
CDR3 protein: AWTTGGGTEAF

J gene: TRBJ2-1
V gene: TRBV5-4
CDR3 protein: ASSIYSGTYNEQF

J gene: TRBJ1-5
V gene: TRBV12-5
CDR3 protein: ASGLVLGQGGKGQPQH

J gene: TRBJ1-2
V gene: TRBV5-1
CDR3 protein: ASSIGTGYGYT

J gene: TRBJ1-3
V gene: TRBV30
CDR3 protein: AWSPRQGPGNTIY

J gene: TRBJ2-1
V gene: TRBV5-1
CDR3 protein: ASSLATGGNEQF

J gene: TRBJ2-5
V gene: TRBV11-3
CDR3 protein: ASSLLGLPQETQY

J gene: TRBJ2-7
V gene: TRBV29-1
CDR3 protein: SVAAAGGTSFYEQY

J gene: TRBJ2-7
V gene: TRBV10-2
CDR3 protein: ASGAGGSGRFLDEQY

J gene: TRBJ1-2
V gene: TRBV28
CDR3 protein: ASSYRVGGYT

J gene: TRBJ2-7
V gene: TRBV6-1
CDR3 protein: ASRLAGVWEQY

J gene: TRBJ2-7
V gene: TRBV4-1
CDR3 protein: ASSQRGTGSSEQY

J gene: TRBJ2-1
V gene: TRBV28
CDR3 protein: ASRGLGRGPYNEQF

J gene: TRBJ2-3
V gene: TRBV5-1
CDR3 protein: ASSLGRETDTQY

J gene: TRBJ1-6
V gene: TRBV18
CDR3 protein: ASSEGLRGDWNSPLH

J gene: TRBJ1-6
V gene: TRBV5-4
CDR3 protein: ASSWGQGGPLH

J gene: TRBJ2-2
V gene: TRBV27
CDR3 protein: ASSPRTGSATGELF

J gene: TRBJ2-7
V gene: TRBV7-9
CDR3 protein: ASSLSRSAYEQY

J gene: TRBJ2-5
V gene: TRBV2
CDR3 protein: ASSLTSAQETQY

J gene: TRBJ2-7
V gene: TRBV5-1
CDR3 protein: ASSWGTDYEQY

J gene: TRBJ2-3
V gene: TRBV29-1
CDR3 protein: SVEVRLAGVVDTQY

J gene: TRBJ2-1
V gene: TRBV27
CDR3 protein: ASSSTGNNEQF